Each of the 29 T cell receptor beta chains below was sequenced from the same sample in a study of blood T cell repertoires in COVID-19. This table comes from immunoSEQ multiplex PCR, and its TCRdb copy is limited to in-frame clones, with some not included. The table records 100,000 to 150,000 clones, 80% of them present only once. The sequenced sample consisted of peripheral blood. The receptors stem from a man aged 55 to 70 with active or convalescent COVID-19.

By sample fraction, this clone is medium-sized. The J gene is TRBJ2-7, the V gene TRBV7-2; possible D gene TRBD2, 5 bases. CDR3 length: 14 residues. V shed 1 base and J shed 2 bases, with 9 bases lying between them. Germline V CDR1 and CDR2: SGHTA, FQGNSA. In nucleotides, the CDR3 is TGTGCCAGCAGCTTAGTGCTAGCAACCTACGAGCAGTACTTC. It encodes CASSLVLATYEQYF.

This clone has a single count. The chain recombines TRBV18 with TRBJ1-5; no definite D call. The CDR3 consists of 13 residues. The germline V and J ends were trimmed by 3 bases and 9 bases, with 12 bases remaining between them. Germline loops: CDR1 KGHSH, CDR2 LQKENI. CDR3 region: CASSPDTGSPQHF. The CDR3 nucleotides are TGTGCCAGCTCACCCGACACGGGATCGCCCCAGCATTTT.

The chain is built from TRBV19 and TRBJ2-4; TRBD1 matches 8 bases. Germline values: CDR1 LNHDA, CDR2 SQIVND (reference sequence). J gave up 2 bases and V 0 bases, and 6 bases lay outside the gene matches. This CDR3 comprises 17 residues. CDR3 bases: TGTGCCAGTAGTATAGATCGCCAGGGGGCATCCAAAAACATTCAGTACTTC. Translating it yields CASSIDRQGASKNIQYF.

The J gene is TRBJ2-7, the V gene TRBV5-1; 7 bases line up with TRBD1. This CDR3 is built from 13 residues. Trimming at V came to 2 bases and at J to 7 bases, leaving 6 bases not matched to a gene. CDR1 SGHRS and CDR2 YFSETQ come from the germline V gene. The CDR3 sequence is CASSLFGTDEQYF. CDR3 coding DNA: TGCGCCAGCAGCTTATTCGGGACAGATGAGCAGTACTTC.

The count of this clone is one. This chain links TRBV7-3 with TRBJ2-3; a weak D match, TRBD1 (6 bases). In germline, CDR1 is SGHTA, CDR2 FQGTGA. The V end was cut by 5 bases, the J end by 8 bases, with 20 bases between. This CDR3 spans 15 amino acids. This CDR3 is CASSRGGTAPSTQYF. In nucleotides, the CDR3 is TGTGCCAGCAGCCGTGGGGGCACCGCCCCGAGTACGCAGTATTTT.

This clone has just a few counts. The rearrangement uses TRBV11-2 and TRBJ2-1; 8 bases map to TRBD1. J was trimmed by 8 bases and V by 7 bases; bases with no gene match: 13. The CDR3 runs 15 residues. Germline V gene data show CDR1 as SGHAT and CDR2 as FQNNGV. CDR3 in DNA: TGTGCCAGCAACCGTCCTGGACAGGGTTGGGATGAGCAGTTCTTC. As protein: CASNRPGQGWDEQFF.

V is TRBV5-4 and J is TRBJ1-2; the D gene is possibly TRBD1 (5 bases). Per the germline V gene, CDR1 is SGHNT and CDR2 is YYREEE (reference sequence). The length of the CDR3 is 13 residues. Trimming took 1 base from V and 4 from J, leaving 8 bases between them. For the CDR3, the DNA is TGTGCCAGCAGCTTGAGGGGAGGCTATGGCTACACCTTC. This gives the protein CASSLRGGYGYTF. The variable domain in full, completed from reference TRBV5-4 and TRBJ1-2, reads ETGVTQSPTHLIKTRGQQVTLRCSSQSGHNTVSWYQQALGQGPQFIFQYYREEENGRGNFPPRFSGLQFPNYSSELNVNALELDDSALYLCASSLRGGYGYTFGSGTRLTVV.

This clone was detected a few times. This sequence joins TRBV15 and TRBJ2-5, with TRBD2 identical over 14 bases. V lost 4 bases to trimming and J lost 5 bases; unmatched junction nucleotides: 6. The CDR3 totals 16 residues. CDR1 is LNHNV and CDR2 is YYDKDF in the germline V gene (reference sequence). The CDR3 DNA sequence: TGTGCCACCAGCACCGGGACTAGCGGGAGAGGGGAGACCCAGTACTTC. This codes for CATSTGTSGRGETQYF.

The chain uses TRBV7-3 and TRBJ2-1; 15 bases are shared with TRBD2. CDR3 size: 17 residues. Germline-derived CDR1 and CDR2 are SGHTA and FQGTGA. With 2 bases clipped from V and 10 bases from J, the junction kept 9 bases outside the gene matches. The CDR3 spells CASSLQPGLAGGREQFF. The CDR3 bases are TGTGCCAGCAGCTTACAACCGGGACTAGCGGGAGGACGGGAGCAGTTCTTC.

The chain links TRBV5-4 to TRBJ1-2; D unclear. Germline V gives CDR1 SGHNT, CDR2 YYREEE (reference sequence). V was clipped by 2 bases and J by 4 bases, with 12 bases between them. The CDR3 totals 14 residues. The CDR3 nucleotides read TGTGCCAGCAGCTTCGGGAGGGCGGGCTATGGCTACACCTTC. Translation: CASSFGRAGYGYTF.

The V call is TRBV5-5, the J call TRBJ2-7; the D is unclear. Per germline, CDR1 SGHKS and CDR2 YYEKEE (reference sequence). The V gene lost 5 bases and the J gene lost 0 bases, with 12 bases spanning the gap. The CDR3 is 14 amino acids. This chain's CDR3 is CASRLDTVSYEQYF. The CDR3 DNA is TGTGCCAGCAGACTTGATACAGTCTCCTACGAGCAGTACTTC.

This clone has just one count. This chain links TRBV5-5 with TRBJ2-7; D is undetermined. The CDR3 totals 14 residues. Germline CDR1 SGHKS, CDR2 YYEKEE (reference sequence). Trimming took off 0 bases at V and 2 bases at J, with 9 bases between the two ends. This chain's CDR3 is CASSLGRIAYEQYF. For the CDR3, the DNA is TGTGCCAGCAGCTTGGGGCGGATAGCCTACGAGCAGTACTTC.

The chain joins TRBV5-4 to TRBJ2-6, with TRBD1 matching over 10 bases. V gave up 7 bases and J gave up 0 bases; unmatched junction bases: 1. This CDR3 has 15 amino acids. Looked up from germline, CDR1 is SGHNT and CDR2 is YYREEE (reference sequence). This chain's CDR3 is CASRDRGSGANVLTF. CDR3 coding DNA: TGTGCCAGCCGGGACAGGGGCTCTGGGGCCAACGTCCTGACTTTC. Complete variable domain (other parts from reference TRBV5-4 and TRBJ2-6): ETGVTQSPTHLIKTRGQQVTLRCSSQSGHNTVSWYQQALGQGPQFIFQYYREEENGRGNFPPRFSGLQFPNYSSELNVNALELDDSALYLCASRDRGSGANVLTFGAGSRLTVL.

The CDR3 nucleotides read TGTGCCAGCAGCGTAGGTGTCGACATGAACACTGAAGCTTTCTTT. It translates to CASSVGVDMNTEAFF. V and J are TRBV9 and TRBJ1-1; no clear D. CDR3 length equals 15 residues. Germline values: CDR1 SGDLS, CDR2 YYNGEE. Trimming pared 0 bases from V and 0 bases from J, leaving 9 bases between.

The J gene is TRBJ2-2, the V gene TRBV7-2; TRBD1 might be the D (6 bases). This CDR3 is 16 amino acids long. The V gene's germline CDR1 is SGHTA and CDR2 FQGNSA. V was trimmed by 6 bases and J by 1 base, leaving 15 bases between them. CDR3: CASRWQGSRNTGELFF. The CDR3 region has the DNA TGTGCCAGCAGATGGCAGGGGAGTAGGAACACCGGGGAGCTGTTTTTT.

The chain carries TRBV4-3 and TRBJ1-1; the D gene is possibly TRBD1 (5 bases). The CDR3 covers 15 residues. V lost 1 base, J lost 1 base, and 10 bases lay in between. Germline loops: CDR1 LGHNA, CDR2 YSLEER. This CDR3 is CASSQAQDRNTEAFF. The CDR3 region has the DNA TGCGCCAGCAGCCAAGCCCAAGACAGGAACACTGAAGCTTTCTTT.

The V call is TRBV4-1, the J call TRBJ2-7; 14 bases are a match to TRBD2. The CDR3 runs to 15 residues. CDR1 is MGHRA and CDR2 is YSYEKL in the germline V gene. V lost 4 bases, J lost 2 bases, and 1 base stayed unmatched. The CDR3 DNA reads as TGCGCCAGCAGCCGGGGACTAGCGGGAGCCTACGAGCAGTACTTC. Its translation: CASSRGLAGAYEQYF.

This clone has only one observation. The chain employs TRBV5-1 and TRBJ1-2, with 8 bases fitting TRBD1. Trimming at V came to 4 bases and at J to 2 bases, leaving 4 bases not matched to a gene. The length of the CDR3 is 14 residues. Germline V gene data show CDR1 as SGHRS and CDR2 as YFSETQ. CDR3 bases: TGCGCCAGCAGCGCGGGACAGGCCAACTATGGCTACACCTTC. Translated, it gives CASSAGQANYGYTF.

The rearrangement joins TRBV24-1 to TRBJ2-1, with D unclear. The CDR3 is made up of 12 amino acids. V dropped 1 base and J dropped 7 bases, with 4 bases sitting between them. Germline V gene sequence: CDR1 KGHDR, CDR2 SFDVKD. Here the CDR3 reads CATSDFENEQFF. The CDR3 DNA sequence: TGTGCCACCAGTGATTTTGAGAATGAGCAGTTCTTC.

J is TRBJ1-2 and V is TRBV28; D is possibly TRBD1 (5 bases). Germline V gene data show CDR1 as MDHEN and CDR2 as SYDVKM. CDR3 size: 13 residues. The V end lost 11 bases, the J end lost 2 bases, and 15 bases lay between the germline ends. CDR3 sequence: CASGRLGNYGYTF. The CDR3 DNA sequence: TGTGCCTCAGGGAGGTTGGGGAACTATGGCTACACCTTC.

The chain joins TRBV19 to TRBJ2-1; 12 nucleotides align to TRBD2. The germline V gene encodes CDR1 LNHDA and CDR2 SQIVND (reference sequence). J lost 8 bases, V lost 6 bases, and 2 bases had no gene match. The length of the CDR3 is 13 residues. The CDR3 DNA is TGTGCCAGTAGCCTAGCGGGAGGGGATGAGCAGTTCTTC. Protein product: CASSLAGGDEQFF.

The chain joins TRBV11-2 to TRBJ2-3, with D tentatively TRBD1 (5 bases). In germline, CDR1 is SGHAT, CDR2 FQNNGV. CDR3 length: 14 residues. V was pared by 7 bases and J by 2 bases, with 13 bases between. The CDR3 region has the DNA TGTGCCAGCATTAGGGGATTATCCACAGATACGCAGTATTTT. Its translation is CASIRGLSTDTQYF. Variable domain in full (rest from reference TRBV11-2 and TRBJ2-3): EAGVAQSPRYKIIEKRQSVAFWCNPISGHATLYWYQQILGQGPKLLIQFQNNGVVDDSQLPKDRFSAERLKGVDSTLKIQPAKLEDSAVYLCASIRGLSTDTQYFGPGTRLTVL.

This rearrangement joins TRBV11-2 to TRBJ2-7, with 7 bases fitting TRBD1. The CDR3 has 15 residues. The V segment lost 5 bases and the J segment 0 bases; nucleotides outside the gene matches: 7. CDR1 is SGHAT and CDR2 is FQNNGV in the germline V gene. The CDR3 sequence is CASSRTGVGSYEQYF. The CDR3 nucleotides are TGTGCCAGCAGCCGCACAGGGGTGGGCTCCTACGAGCAGTACTTC.

The CDR3 loop is CSVEDQGNTIYF. The CDR3 bases are TGCAGCGTTGAAGATCAGGGAAACACCATATATTTT. This sequence joins TRBV29-1 and TRBJ1-3; D gene ambiguous. CDR3 length: 12 amino acids. Germline-derived CDR1 and CDR2 are SQVTM and ANQGSEA. The ends were cut back, 0 bases at V and 4 bases at J, with 4 bases in the middle.

In DNA, the CDR3 is TGTGCCAGCAGGCCAACTGCGGGTTTTAACTATGGCTACACCTTC. Protein sequence: CASRPTAGFNYGYTF. J is TRBJ1-2 and V is TRBV6-5; D is ambiguous. The CDR3 totals 15 residues. Germline CDR1 reads MNHEY; CDR2 reads SVGAGI. The germline V and J ends were trimmed by 6 bases and 1 base, with 15 bases remaining between them.

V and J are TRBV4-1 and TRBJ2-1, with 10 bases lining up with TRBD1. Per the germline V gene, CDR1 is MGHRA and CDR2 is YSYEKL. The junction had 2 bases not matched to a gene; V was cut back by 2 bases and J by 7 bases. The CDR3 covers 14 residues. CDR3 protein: CASSQRQGANEQFF. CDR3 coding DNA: TGCGCCAGCAGCCAAAGACAGGGGGCAAATGAGCAGTTCTTC.

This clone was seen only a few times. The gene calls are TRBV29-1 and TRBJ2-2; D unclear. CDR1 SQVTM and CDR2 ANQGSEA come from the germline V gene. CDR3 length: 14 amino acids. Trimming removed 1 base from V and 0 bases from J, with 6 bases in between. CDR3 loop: CSVEGGANTGELFF. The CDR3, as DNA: TGCAGCGTTGAAGGCGGCGCGAACACCGGGGAGCTGTTTTTT.

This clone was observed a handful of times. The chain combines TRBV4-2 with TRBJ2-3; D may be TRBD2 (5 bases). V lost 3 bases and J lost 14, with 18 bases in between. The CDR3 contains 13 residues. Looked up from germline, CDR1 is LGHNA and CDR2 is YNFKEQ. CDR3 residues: CASSQPPEGTPYF. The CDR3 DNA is TGTGCCAGCAGCCAGCCTCCCGAGGGCACACCGTATTTT.

CDR3 sequence (DNA): TGTGCCAGCAGCTTAGTTTCAGGGAAAGGAATTGAGCCCCAGCATTTT. Protein sequence: CASSLVSGKGIEPQHF. The V gene is TRBV7-9, the J gene TRBJ1-5, with a weak D call TRBD1 (5 bases). Germline V CDR1 and CDR2: SEHNR, FQNEAQ (reference sequence). The CDR3 contains 16 residues. Trimming cost V 1 base and J 8 bases, with 18 bases left between them.